Below are 30 T cell receptor beta chains sequenced from a single sample in a study of T cells in localized non-small cell lung cancer. Assay used: immunoSEQ multiplex PCR; TCRdb lists only in-frame clones, some missing. The repertoire holds around 41,000 clones, roughly 86% seen once, with roughly 7.1% in the top ten. The sequencing here drew on peripheral blood, taken before any cancer treatment. The receptors shown here come from a woman between 18 and 49 years old with stage III lung adenocarcinoma.

This clone occurred once. The rearrangement links TRBV6-5 to TRBJ1-2; D is possibly TRBD1 (5 bases). The CDR3 spans 16 residues. V lost 2 bases and J 1 base, leaving 14 bases between the germline ends. CDR1 and CDR2 from the germline V gene are MNHEY and SVGAGI. CDR3 nucleotide sequence: TGTGCCAGCAGTTACGATGGGGGAGGAAGTAACTATGGCTACACCTTC. Its translation: CASSYDGGGSNYGYTF.

The gene calls are TRBV7-9 and TRBJ2-3; 11 bases are a match to TRBD2. Germline trimming cut 5 bases from V and 4 bases from J; bases unmatched to any gene: 8. This CDR3 is built from 16 residues. Germline assignment: CDR1 SEHNR and CDR2 FQNEAQ (reference sequence). The CDR3 DNA reads TGTGCCAGCAGCCCGTCTGCTAGCGGGGGGCCAGATACGCAGTATTTT. Protein: CASSPSASGGPDTQYF.

The V and J genes are TRBV21-1 and TRBJ2-3; the table calls TRBD2, which could not be checked here. TRBV21-1 is recorded as a pseudogene. The CDR3 has 22 residues. CDR3 sequence reads: CASSKAQRLAGGPPQVSDTQYF. CDR3 DNA: TGTGCCAGCAGCAAAGCGCAACGGCTAGCGGGGGGGCCACCTCAGGTTTCAGATACGCAGTATTTT.

This clone has just one count. The CDR3 DNA sequence: TGCAGCGTTCCAGAGGGAAAAACTAACCCTAACTATGGCTACACCTTC. Its translation: CSVPEGKTNPNYGYTF. The V gene is TRBV29-1, the J gene TRBJ1-2; unclear D gene. The ends were cut back, 5 bases at V and 0 bases at J, with 19 bases in the middle. Germline V gives CDR1 SQVTM, CDR2 ANQGSEA. This CDR3 has 16 amino acids.

The J gene is TRBJ2-5, the V gene TRBV5-4, with no clear D. Germline values: CDR1 SGHNT, CDR2 YYREEE (reference sequence). This CDR3 contains 14 residues. Trimming left V 1 base short and J 2 bases short, with 9 bases between. Here the CDR3 reads CASSLWASQETQYF. Written as DNA, the CDR3 is TGTGCCAGCAGCTTGTGGGCCTCGCAAGAGACCCAGTACTTC.

This clone was counted once. V and J are TRBV10-3 and TRBJ2-5; weak D call: TRBD2 (7 bases). Germline V lookup: CDR1 ENHRY, CDR2 SYGVKD. The CDR3 covers 14 residues. V dropped 3 bases and J dropped 4 bases, with 12 bases sitting between them. CDR3: CAISEGGEGETQYF. CDR3 coding DNA: TGTGCCATCAGTGAAGGGGGGGAAGGAGAGACCCAGTACTTC.

The V and J genes are TRBV5-4 and TRBJ1-2; 11 bases line up with TRBD1. Germline V gene sequence: CDR1 SGHNT, CDR2 YYREEE (reference sequence). The CDR3 extends over 15 amino acids. V lost 4 bases, J lost 4 bases, and 6 bases stayed unmatched. The CDR3, as DNA: TGTGCCAGCAGCCCCGGACAGGGGGCCGGCTATGGCTACACCTTC. Protein sequence: CASSPGQGAGYGYTF.

The V gene is TRBV6-6, the J gene TRBJ2-1; D is uncertain. Trimming stripped 6 bases from V and 7 bases from J, with 7 bases between. The CDR3 has 11 amino acids. The germline gives CDR1 MNHNY, CDR2 SVGAGI (reference sequence). CDR3 in DNA: TGTGCCAGCAGGGAAGTGAATGAGCAGTTCTTC. It codes for CASREVNEQFF.

There are a few counts of this clone. The CDR3 DNA sequence: TGTGCCAGCAGCCAAGAAAGGCCAGGGGGCTCGTCTGTTTCGGGAAACACCATATATTTT. Its translation: CASSQERPGGSSVSGNTIYF. The chain combines TRBV4-2 with TRBJ1-3; 8 bases are a match to TRBD1. The J segment lost 4 bases and the V segment lost 0 bases, leaving 17 bases of the junction unmatched. Germline CDR1 reads LGHNA; CDR2 reads YNFKEQ. The CDR3 totals 20 residues.

The rearrangement joins TRBV10-1 to TRBJ1-4, with D unclear. V lost 7 bases, J lost 7 bases, and 16 bases lay in between. Germline lookup yields CDR1 WNHNN and CDR2 SYGVQD (reference sequence). The CDR3 has 14 residues. The CDR3: CASTTGKETEKLFF. DNA for the CDR3: TGCGCCAGCACAACCGGTAAGGAGACTGAAAAACTGTTTTTT.

The genes are TRBV5-5 and TRBJ2-7; a possible D gene is TRBD1 (5 bases). This CDR3 has 15 residues. V was clipped by 0 bases and J by 0 bases, with 10 bases between them. Germline V gene data show CDR1 as SGHKS and CDR2 as YYEKEE (reference sequence). The CDR3 region is CASSLEGLASYEQYF. CDR3 bases: TGTGCCAGCAGCTTGGAGGGGTTGGCCTCCTACGAGCAGTACTTC.

The chain links TRBV2 to TRBJ2-7, with 7 bases identical to TRBD1. Per the germline V gene, CDR1 is SNHLY and CDR2 is FYNNEI. The CDR3 runs 13 residues. J lost 7 bases, V lost 6 bases, and 9 bases had no gene match. The CDR3 loop reads CASRTGFTGEQYF. The CDR3 nucleotides read TGTGCCAGCAGGACAGGGTTCACCGGGGAGCAGTACTTC.

V is TRBV5-1 and J is TRBJ1-1; D is possibly TRBD1 (6 bases). Per the germline V gene, CDR1 is SGHRS and CDR2 is YFSETQ. The CDR3 spans 15 residues. V was trimmed by 2 bases and J by 5 bases, leaving 16 bases between them. This CDR3 reads CASSFSGEVGTEAFF. CDR3 nucleotides: TGCGCCAGCAGCTTCTCAGGGGAAGTGGGGACTGAAGCTTTCTTT.

The V gene is TRBV6-4, the J gene TRBJ2-2; the D is unclear. Per germline, CDR1 MRHNA and CDR2 SNTAGT. Trimming took off 2 bases at V and 4 bases at J, with 5 bases between the two ends. The CDR3 extends over 13 amino acids. The CDR3 loop reads CASSDGGTGELFF. CDR3 sequence (DNA): TGTGCCAGCAGTGACGGCGGCACCGGGGAGCTGTTTTTT.

This clone was recorded once. CDR3 amino acids: CASSLAGETQYF. The CDR3 nucleotides are TGCGCCAGCAGCTTGGCCGGGGAGACCCAGTACTTC. This sequence joins TRBV5-1 and TRBJ2-5, with D hard to call. The V gene lost 0 bases and the J gene lost 5 bases, with 5 bases spanning the gap. This CDR3 spans 12 amino acids. Looked up from germline, CDR1 is SGHRS and CDR2 is YFSETQ.

The chain has TRBV9 and TRBJ2-3; 8 nucleotides agree with TRBD2. There are 16 residues in the CDR3. Germline values: CDR1 SGDLS, CDR2 YYNGEE. J gave up 0 bases and V 0 bases, and 3 bases lay outside the gene matches. The CDR3 nucleotides read TGTGCCAGCAGCGTAGGGATAGCGGGGAGCACAGATACGCAGTATTTT. It translates to CASSVGIAGSTDTQYF. Full variable domain (outside the CDR3, taken from reference TRBV9 and TRBJ2-3): DSGVTQTPKHLITATGQRVTLRCSPRSGDLSVYWYQQSLDQGLQFLIQYYNGEERAKGNILERFSAQQFPDLHSELNLSSLELGDSALYFCASSVGIAGSTDTQYFGPGTRLTVL.

This clone was seen a single time. The chain recombines TRBV20-1 with TRBJ2-5, with TRBD1 matching 8 bases. The CDR3 runs to 11 residues. In germline, CDR1 is DFQATT, CDR2 SNEGSKA (reference sequence). With 7 bases clipped from V and 2 bases from J, the junction kept 0 bases outside the gene matches. The CDR3 here is CSGQGQETQYF. As DNA, the CDR3 is TGCAGTGGACAGGGGCAAGAGACCCAGTACTTC.

This chain links TRBV7-6 with TRBJ2-7; D perhaps matches TRBD2 (7 bases). The CDR3 spans 13 residues. CDR1 SGHVS and CDR2 FNYEAQ come from the germline V gene. V lost 5 bases and J 3 bases, leaving 11 bases between the germline ends. The CDR3 bases are TGTGCCAGCAGCCGGGGGGCCGACTACGAGCAGTACTTC. The encoded protein is CASSRGADYEQYF.

This chain joins TRBV19 and TRBJ1-1; possible D gene TRBD1, 5 bases. Trimming left V 0 bases short and J 9 bases short, with 11 bases between. This CDR3 has 13 residues. Per the germline V gene, CDR1 is LNHDA and CDR2 is SQIVND (reference sequence). This CDR3 is CASSIDFGTQAFF. The CDR3 DNA reads TGTGCCAGTAGTATAGATTTCGGGACCCAAGCTTTCTTT.

The J gene is TRBJ2-5, the V gene TRBV7-9; no reliable D call. CDR1 is SEHNR, CDR2 FQNEAQ, per germline (reference sequence). V was shortened by 3 bases and J by 5 bases, with 16 bases between the two germline ends. The CDR3 loop spans 15 amino acids. This CDR3 is CASSFYSSRFETQYF. For the CDR3, the DNA is TGTGCCAGCAGCTTTTATTCAAGCAGGTTCGAGACCCAGTACTTC.

The chain links TRBV5-1 to TRBJ2-6; D uncertain. This CDR3 spans 14 amino acids. Germline CDR1 and CDR2: SGHRS and YFSETQ. Trimming left V 0 bases short and J 2 bases short, with 3 bases between. The CDR3 bases are TGCGCCAGCAGCTTGGAGGCTGGGGCCAACGTCCTGACTTTC. Amino acids: CASSLEAGANVLTF.

The rearrangement uses TRBV9 and TRBJ2-7; 8 bases are shared with TRBD1. CDR3 length: 15 residues. CDR1 SGDLS and CDR2 YYNGEE come from the germline V gene. The J segment lost 3 bases and the V segment lost 0 bases, leaving 5 bases of the junction unmatched. CDR3 DNA: TGTGCCAGCAGCGTAGGTGGACAGGGATTCTACGAGCAGTACTTC. This codes for CASSVGGQGFYEQYF. Drawing the rest from reference TRBV9 and TRBJ2-7, the complete variable domain is DSGVTQTPKHLITATGQRVTLRCSPRSGDLSVYWYQQSLDQGLQFLIQYYNGEERAKGNILERFSAQQFPDLHSELNLSSLELGDSALYFCASSVGGQGFYEQYFGPGTRLTVT.

This chain uses TRBV29-1 with TRBJ1-1; tentatively, D is TRBD1 (5 bases). The CDR3 is 11 residues long. In germline, CDR1 is SQVTM, CDR2 ANQGSEA. Trimming stripped 4 bases from V and 6 bases from J, with 9 bases between. The CDR3 is CSVGRDSEAFF. The CDR3 DNA reads TGCAGCGTTGGTCGGGACTCTGAAGCTTTCTTT.

The chain carries TRBV7-8 and TRBJ1-6, with TRBD1 matching 9 bases. The CDR3 is 18 amino acids. V dropped 0 bases and J dropped 9; count of bases not matched to a gene: 12. Germline V CDR1 and CDR2: SGHVS, FQNEAQ. As DNA, the CDR3 is TGTGCCAGCAGCTTAGCTACCATACAGGGGGCGGTCGGTTCACCCCTCCACTTT. Its protein is CASSLATIQGAVGSPLHF.

The genes are TRBV5-4 and TRBJ1-2, with TRBD1 matching over 11 bases. The CDR3 is 14 amino acids. The trim removed 2 bases at V and 8 bases at J, leaving 5 bases unmatched. CDR1 and CDR2 (germline): SGHNT, YYREEE (reference sequence). The CDR3 DNA is TGTGCCAGCAGCTTACGGGACAGGGGGAGCGGCTACACCTTC. Protein sequence: CASSLRDRGSGYTF.

The V and J genes are TRBV23-1 and TRBJ2-3, with a tentative D call TRBD1 (6 bases). TRBV23-1 is an open reading frame, and its role is uncertain. Trimming removed 2 bases at V and 0 bases at J, with 12 bases between. This CDR3 has 16 amino acids. CDR3 amino acids: CASSQIGTPSTDTQYF. The CDR3 nucleotides are TGCGCCAGCAGTCAAATCGGGACACCCAGCACAGATACGCAGTATTTT.

V is TRBV30 and J is TRBJ2-1; TRBD2 matches 10 bases. The V and J ends lost 2 bases and 2 bases, in that order; junction bases with no gene match: 3. CDR3 length equals 15 residues. From germline, CDR1 is GTSNPN and CDR2 SVGIG (reference sequence). The DNA of the CDR3 is TGTGCCTGGAGTAAAAGCGGGGGGGCCTACAATGAGCAGTTCTTC. It translates to CAWSKSGGAYNEQFF.

This rearrangement joins TRBV18 to TRBJ2-7, with D hard to call. The germline CDR1 and CDR2 sequences are KGHSH and LQKENI. Trimming pared 6 bases from V and 6 bases from J, leaving 12 bases between. The CDR3 is 12 amino acids. Here the CDR3 reads CASSPVSGEQYF. The CDR3 nucleotides read TGTGCCAGCTCGCCCGTTTCGGGCGAGCAGTACTTC.

This clone appeared a single time. This chain connects TRBV9 to TRBJ2-4, with 7 bases identical to TRBD2. The CDR3 has 14 residues. V dropped 3 bases and J dropped 6; count of bases not matched to a gene: 6. CDR1 is SGDLS, CDR2 YYNGEE, per germline. CDR3 protein: CASSARWGGNIQYF. CDR3 sequence (DNA): TGTGCCAGCAGCGCACGATGGGGGGGAAACATTCAGTACTTC.

The rearrangement uses TRBV6-6 and TRBJ2-1, with 9 bases identical to TRBD1. This CDR3 is 16 amino acids long. Losses at the gene ends were 2 bases for V and 5 bases for J; bases not matched to a gene: 7. Per germline, CDR1 MNHNY and CDR2 SVGAGI (reference sequence). This CDR3 reads CASSYPDRGVDNEQFF. In DNA, the CDR3 is TGTGCCAGCAGTTACCCCGACAGGGGGGTGGACAATGAGCAGTTCTTC.